These T cell receptor beta chains were read from a single sample in a study of blood T cells in healthy people across ages. TCRdb redid the calling of the 5' RACE reads with MiXCR, one entry per CDR3 protein. This sample has about 800,000 distinct CDR3 sequences, with roughly 50% found just once. The sequencing input was blood. The receptor source for this set is a young man in good health. Both conserved end residues are part of each CDR3. Fields, in order: J gene, V gene, D gene, clone size, CDR3 DNA, CDR3 protein. A D gene is named only where the DNA matches it firmly. Clone size, where shown, is once, few, many, or a class for clones that have expanded.

J: TRBJ2-1
V: TRBV7-2
D: .
size: few
DNA: TGTGCCAGCAGCCTAGAGGGCCGGTCGAGTAATGAGCAGTTCTTC
CDR3: CASSLEGRSSNEQFF

J: TRBJ1-2
V: TRBV29-1
D: .
size: medium-sized
DNA: TGCAGCGTTCCTGGCTACACCTTC
CDR3: CSVPGYTF

J: TRBJ2-1
V: TRBV7-6
D: .
size: once
DNA: TGTGCCAGCAGCTTAGCGATCACAGGGAAGCAGTTCTTC
CDR3: CASSLAITGKQFF

J: TRBJ2-3
V: TRBV7-9
D: TRBD2
size: .
DNA: TGTGCCAGCAGTCGGACTAGCGGGGCCTCTAGCACAGATACGCAGTATTTT
CDR3: CASSRTSGASSTDTQYF

J: TRBJ1-1
V: TRBV6-6
D: .
size: .
DNA: TGTGCCAGCAGATACACTGAAGCTTTCTTT
CDR3: CASRYTEAFF

J: TRBJ2-1
V: TRBV20-1
D: .
size: .
DNA: TGCAGTGCTAGAGTTTGGCAGGGTGGTTCCTACAATGAGCAGTTCTTC
CDR3: CSARVWQGGSYNEQFF

J: TRBJ2-7
V: TRBV20-1
D: .
size: many
DNA: TGCAGTGCTAGGAAGGGGATTGCCTACGAGCAGTACTTC
CDR3: CSARKGIAYEQYF

J: TRBJ2-4
V: TRBV3-1
D: .
size: .
DNA: TGTGCCAGCAGCCAAGATCCGCCCAGGGCTCAGTACTTC
CDR3: CASSQDPPRAQYF

J: TRBJ2-6
V: TRBV28
D: .
size: many
DNA: TGTGCCACCAGATCATCTGGGGCCAACGTCCTGACTTTC
CDR3: CATRSSGANVLTF

J: TRBJ2-3
V: TRBV10-3
D: TRBD2
size: .
DNA: TGTGCCATCAGTAGCGGGGCGGACGATACGCAGTATTTT
CDR3: CAISSGADDTQYF

J: TRBJ1-1
V: TRBV5-6
D: .
size: .
DNA: TGTGCCAGCAGCCACATTGGGGGGTTCACTGAAGCTTTCTTT
CDR3: CASSHIGGFTEAFF

J: TRBJ2-7
V: TRBV6-4
D: .
size: .
DNA: TGTGCCAGCATGGAGTCCGGCCCCTACGAGCAGTACTTC
CDR3: CASMESGPYEQYF

J: TRBJ2-1
V: TRBV7-2
D: TRBD2
size: .
DNA: TGTGCCAGCAAGCGGGAGGGTGAGCAGTTCTTC
CDR3: CASKREGEQFF

J: TRBJ2-3
V: TRBV5-1
D: .
size: .
DNA: TGCGCCAGCAGCTTGGCCAGCCACTTCACAGATACGCAGTATTTT
CDR3: CASSLASHFTDTQYF

J: TRBJ1-6
V: TRBV29-1
D: TRBD1
size: once
DNA: TGCAGCGTTGGGGACAGGGGAGTTCCCCTCCACTTT
CDR3: CSVGDRGVPLHF

J: TRBJ2-5
V: TRBV5-1
D: .
size: .
DNA: TGCGCCAGCAGCCGAGATTACGGGCCACAAGAGACCCAGTACTTC
CDR3: CASSRDYGPQETQYF

J: TRBJ2-4
V: TRBV29-1
D: TRBD2
size: .
DNA: TGCAGCGTTAGCAGGCGGGGGAACATTCAGTACTTC
CDR3: CSVSRRGNIQYF

J: TRBJ2-7
V: TRBV29-1
D: .
size: few
DNA: TGCAGCGTTGAAGCGGGGGACGAGCAGTACTTC
CDR3: CSVEAGDEQYF

J: TRBJ2-1
V: TRBV6-2/TRBV6-3
D: TRBD2
size: few
DNA: TGTGCCGCTTGTCGTCCGGGACTAGCGGGAGCAAACAATGAGCAGTTCTTC
CDR3: CAACRPGLAGANNEQFF

J: TRBJ1-2
V: TRBV7-8
D: .
size: few
DNA: TGTGCCAGCAGCTCGCGGGGGGGGGAGCATGGCTACACCTTC
CDR3: CASSSRGGEHGYTF

J: TRBJ1-2
V: TRBV13
D: TRBD1
size: .
DNA: TGTGCCAGCAGCTTATTGGGACAGGGGGGGGATGGCTACACCTTC
CDR3: CASSLLGQGGDGYTF

J: TRBJ2-1
V: TRBV3-1
D: .
size: .
DNA: TGTGCCAGCAGCGAACCCTACAATGAGCAGTTCTTC
CDR3: CASSEPYNEQFF

J: TRBJ2-7
V: TRBV20-1
D: .
size: many
DNA: TGCAGTGCTTCCGGGACTGGCCGTGAGCAGTACTTC
CDR3: CSASGTGREQYF

J: TRBJ2-3
V: TRBV4-2
D: TRBD2
size: .
DNA: TGTGCCAGCAGCCCCGGGACTAGCGGGGGCGACACAGATACGCAGTATTTT
CDR3: CASSPGTSGGDTDTQYF

J: TRBJ1-5
V: TRBV5-1
D: .
size: .
DNA: TGCGCCAGCAGTATCTTTGGAGGGGCCAATCAGCCCCAGCATTTT
CDR3: CASSIFGGANQPQHF

J: TRBJ2-3
V: TRBV12-3/TRBV12-4
D: .
size: .
DNA: TGTGCCAGCAGTTTGAGAGGGTACGGCACAGATACGCAGTATTTT
CDR3: CASSLRGYGTDTQYF

J: TRBJ2-7
V: TRBV20-1
D: TRBD2
size: .
DNA: TGCAGTGCCGGTTCGCGGGAGGTCCGTACCTACGAGCAGTACTTC
CDR3: CSAGSREVRTYEQYF

J: TRBJ1-2
V: TRBV6-2/TRBV6-3
D: .
size: .
DNA: TGTGCCACAAGTCCGCTTAACTATGGCTACACCTTC
CDR3: CATSPLNYGYTF

J: TRBJ1-2
V: TRBV3-1
D: .
size: .
DNA: TGTGCCAGCAGCCAACGGGGGAACTATGGCTACACCTTC
CDR3: CASSQRGNYGYTF

J: TRBJ1-2
V: TRBV6-1
D: .
size: .
DNA: TGTGCCAGCAAGACGATCTATGGCTGCACCTTC
CDR3: CASKTIYGCTF

J: TRBJ2-3
V: TRBV20-1
D: .
size: .
DNA: TGCAGTGCCCCACAAGGGGGATTCGGCACAGATACGCAGTATTTT
CDR3: CSAPQGGFGTDTQYF

J: TRBJ1-2
V: TRBV6-6
D: .
size: once
DNA: TGTGCCAGCAGTATGAATGAGGGGAGGGGTGGCTACACCTTC
CDR3: CASSMNEGRGGYTF

J: TRBJ2-5
V: TRBV11-1
D: .
size: few
DNA: TGTGCCAGCAGCTTAAGGATTGGGACCGGGGAGACCCAGTACTTC
CDR3: CASSLRIGTGETQYF

J: TRBJ1-2
V: TRBV7-2
D: .
size: .
DNA: TGTGCCAGCAGCTTAGTTACAGGGTCGGGGGACTATGGCTACACCTTC
CDR3: CASSLVTGSGDYGYTF

J: TRBJ2-7
V: TRBV29-1
D: .
size: .
DNA: TGCAGCGTCCGGAGAAGCTACGAGCAGTACTTC
CDR3: CSVRRSYEQYF

J: TRBJ2-7
V: TRBV11-1
D: .
size: .
DNA: TGTGCCAGCAGCTTGAGTACCTCTAGCTCCTACGAGCAGTACTTC
CDR3: CASSLSTSSSYEQYF

J: TRBJ2-4
V: TRBV5-1
D: TRBD2
size: .
DNA: TGCGCCAGCAGTATGCGGGAGGGAAGGAGAAACATTCAGTACTTC
CDR3: CASSMREGRRNIQYF

J: TRBJ2-1
V: TRBV12-3/TRBV12-4
D: .
size: .
DNA: TGTGCCAGCAGTTTAGCGCTGAAGCAGTTCTTC
CDR3: CASSLALKQFF

J: TRBJ1-5
V: TRBV15
D: TRBD1
size: few
DNA: TGTGCCACCAAGTTGGACAGGGAGGGACAGCCCCAGCATTTT
CDR3: CATKLDREGQPQHF

J: TRBJ2-7
V: TRBV25-1
D: .
size: .
DNA: TGTGCCAGCAGACAACGGGCCGAGCAGTACTTC
CDR3: CASRQRAEQYF

J: TRBJ2-5
V: TRBV5-4
D: .
size: .
DNA: TGTGCCAGCAGCTTCAATAGCTACGAGACCCAGTACTTC
CDR3: CASSFNSYETQYF

J: TRBJ2-1
V: TRBV12-3/TRBV12-4
D: .
size: .
DNA: TGTGCCAGCAGTTTAATGGGGGGGCCCAATGAGCAGTTCTTC
CDR3: CASSLMGGPNEQFF

J: TRBJ1-4
V: TRBV12-3/TRBV12-4
D: .
size: .
DNA: TGTGCCAGCAGCCACAGCGCAACTAATGAAAAACTGTTTTTT
CDR3: CASSHSATNEKLFF

J: TRBJ2-7
V: TRBV7-2
D: .
size: .
DNA: TGTGCCAGCAGCTTAGCTGGGGAGGCCTCCTACGAGCAGTACTTC
CDR3: CASSLAGEASYEQYF

J: TRBJ2-7
V: TRBV27
D: .
size: .
DNA: TGTGCCAGCAGAGTCTCTAGCGCCTACGAGCAGTACTTC
CDR3: CASRVSSAYEQYF

J: TRBJ2-7
V: TRBV29-1
D: .
size: few
DNA: TGCAGCGTTGACGGGACTGCTGGGTACGAGCAGTACTTC
CDR3: CSVDGTAGYEQYF

J: TRBJ2-3
V: TRBV7-2
D: TRBD2
size: .
DNA: TGTGCCAGCAGCTTAAGGAGCGGGGGAAATACGCAGTATTTT
CDR3: CASSLRSGGNTQYF

J: TRBJ1-1
V: TRBV10-3
D: .
size: .
DNA: TGTGCCATCAGTGACCCTCTACGGACGGAGGCTTTCTTT
CDR3: CAISDPLRTEAFF

J: TRBJ2-5
V: TRBV7-9
D: TRBD2
size: .
DNA: TGTGCCAGCAGCTCTCCCCCGGGAGGCGAGACCCAGTACTTC
CDR3: CASSSPPGGETQYF

J: TRBJ2-7
V: TRBV5-1
D: .
size: .
DNA: TGCGCCAGCAGCCTAAACCCGGGTGGTAACGAGCAGTACTTC
CDR3: CASSLNPGGNEQYF

J: TRBJ1-2
V: TRBV12-3/TRBV12-4
D: .
size: .
DNA: TGTGCCAGCGGACGAACACCGACGGTGACATACTATGGCTACACCTTC
CDR3: CASGRTPTVTYYGYTF

J: TRBJ2-1
V: TRBV20-1
D: TRBD1
size: few
DNA: TGCAGTGCTAGCGAACAGGGGAATGAGCAGTTCTTC
CDR3: CSASEQGNEQFF

J: TRBJ2-1
V: TRBV20-1
D: .
size: .
DNA: TGCAGTGCTGCAGGGCTAGCATTCAATGAGCAGTTCTTC
CDR3: CSAAGLAFNEQFF

J: TRBJ1-2
V: TRBV27
D: .
size: .
DNA: TGTGCCAGCAGTTCACCAGGGCGGGACTATGGCTACACCTTC
CDR3: CASSSPGRDYGYTF